These 2 T cell receptor beta chains share one sample of origin, sequenced in a study of identical twins. TCRdb redid the calling of the 5' RACE reads with MiXCR, one entry per CDR3 protein. Counted here are about 450,000 distinct CDR3 sequences, approximately 17% occurring once; the ten biggest clones make up about 12%. Material: naive T cells sorted from blood. The receptors originated from a man between 50 and 59 years old in good health.

The chain joins TRBV20-1 to TRBJ2-2; 7 bases line up with TRBD2. In germline, CDR1 is DFQATT, CDR2 SNEGSKA (reference sequence). The CDR3 has 14 amino acids. V shed 2 bases, J shed 0 bases, and the junction held 0 bases outside the gene matches. CDR3 sequence (DNA): TGCAGTGCTAGACGGGGGGCGAACACCGGGGAGCTGTTTTTT. It encodes CSARRGANTGELFF.

This clonotype came up many times. CDR3 region: CSASGSSGRSVDNEQFF. The CDR3 DNA follows: TGCAGTGCTAGTGGCTCTAGCGGGAGGTCGGTAGACAATGAGCAGTTCTTC. The V and J genes are TRBV20-1 and TRBJ2-1, with 11 bases lining up with TRBD2. Germline V CDR1 and CDR2: DFQATT, SNEGSKA (reference sequence). After removal of 3 bases from V and 5 bases from J, the junction contained 12 bases not matched to a gene. CDR3 length equals 17 residues.